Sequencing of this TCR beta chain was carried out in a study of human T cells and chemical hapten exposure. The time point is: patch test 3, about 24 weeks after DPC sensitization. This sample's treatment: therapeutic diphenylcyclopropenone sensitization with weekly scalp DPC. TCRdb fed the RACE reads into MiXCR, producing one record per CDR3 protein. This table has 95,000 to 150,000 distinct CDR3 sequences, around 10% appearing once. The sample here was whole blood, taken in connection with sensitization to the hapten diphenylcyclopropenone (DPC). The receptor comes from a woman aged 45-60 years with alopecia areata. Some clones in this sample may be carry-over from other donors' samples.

The CDR3 loop reads CASSQDGNTIYF. The CDR3, as DNA: TGCGCCAGCAGCCAAGATGGAAACACCATATATTTT. The chain combines TRBV4-1 with TRBJ1-3; D uncertain. Germline CDR1 reads MGHRA; CDR2 reads YSYEKL. There are 12 residues in the CDR3. V was cut by 0 bases and J by 3 bases, with 0 bases left in between.